These T cell receptor beta chains were read from a single sample in a study of T cells after somatic rescue of genetic block. Repertoires were generated with immunoSEQ multiplex PCR, while TCRdb's copy carries only in-frame clones and drops some. There are about 67,000 clones in the sample; around 92% occur only once, and around 3% lies in the top ten. The sequencing sample was made of peripheral blood mononuclear cells (PBMCs). The receptors derive from a man between 35 and 55 years old. CDR3s include the opening cysteine and the closing phenylalanine or tryptophan. D genes are given only for firm matches. Clone size is shown for a subset of rows, as once, few, many or a class of expanded clone.

D	J	size	V	DNA	CDR3
.	TRBJ1-1	.	TRBV10-1	TGCGCCAGCAGTGAGTCGGGGGCGGACGTGCCTACCTTT	CASSESGADVPTF
.	TRBJ2-3	.	TRBV18	TGTGCCAGCTCACCAGATAGGGGGGCGCAGGATAAAGCAGATACGCAGTATTTT	CASSPDRGAQDKADTQYF
.	TRBJ2-5	.	TRBV6-5	TGTGCCAGCAGTGACGACAGTCAAGAGACCCAGTACTTC	CASSDDSQETQYF
.	TRBJ1-1	.	TRBV5-5	TGTGCCAGCAGCTTTGGGACTGACGGTAAAGCTTTCTTT	CASSFGTDGKAFF
.	TRBJ1-2	once	TRBV6-5	TGTGCCAGCAGCTACACAGATAACTATGGCTACACCTTC	CASSYTDNYGYTF
.	TRBJ2-7	few	TRBV25-1	TGTGCCAGCAGTGTCCCCCTGAGGACAGTGATCTACGAGCAGTACTTC	CASSVPLRTVIYEQYF
.	TRBJ2-7	.	TRBV21-1	TGTGCCAGCAGCAAAAATGGTGGGACACTATCCCGCTCCTACGAGCAGTACTTC	CASSKNGGTLSRSYEQYF
TRBD2	TRBJ2-3	.	TRBV5-6	TGTGCCAGCAGCTTGGGACTAGCGGAGACAGATACGCAGTATTTT	CASSLGLAETDTQYF
.	TRBJ2-1	.	TRBV6-5	TGTGCCAGCAGTTCTTCCCCCTACAATGAGCAGTTCTTC	CASSSSPYNEQFF
.	TRBJ1-5	.	TRBV19	TGTGCCAGTACCGATCGTGCCCGCCGGGCCCAGCATTTT	CASTDRARRAQHF
.	TRBJ2-2	once	TRBV7-8	TGTGCCAGCAGCTTAGAGGGGAGAAGGAACACCGGGGAGCTGTTTTTT	CASSLEGRRNTGELFF
.	TRBJ2-7	.	TRBV20-1	TGCAGTGCTAGAAGCCTTTACGAGCAGTACTTC	CSARSLYEQYF
.	TRBJ1-2	.	TRBV5-1	TGCGCCAGCAGCTTTGAGGGTGGCTACACCTTC	CASSFEGGYTF
.	TRBJ2-5	.	TRBV20-1	TGCAGTGCTCCCCCCAAAGAGACCCAGTACTTC	CSAPPKETQYF
.	TRBJ1-3	once	TRBV7-9	TGTGCCAGCAGCTTGGTCGGGGCCAGGGGAAACACCATATATTTT	CASSLVGARGNTIYF
.	TRBJ2-1	once	TRBV9	TGTGCCAGCAGCCCGAGATCGGGGCGTGAGCAGTTCTTC	CASSPRSGREQFF
.	TRBJ2-7	.	TRBV28	TGTGCCAGCAGTTTAGAGTGGAGATACGAGCAGTACTTC	CASSLEWRYEQYF
.	TRBJ2-7	.	TRBV7-2	TGTGCCAGCAGCCCGGGACTGGAGATCGACGAGCAGTACTTC	CASSPGLEIDEQYF
TRBD1	TRBJ1-2	once	TRBV6-5	TGTGCCAGCAGTTACTCCGGGGGACAGGGGGCATTGGGCTACACCTTC	CASSYSGGQGALGYTF
.	TRBJ2-7	once	TRBV27	TGTGCCAGCAGTTTGGGTAACCTCTACGAGCAGTACTTC	CASSLGNLYEQYF
.	TRBJ2-1	.	TRBV5-1	TGCGCCAGCAGCTGGGGTTCCAGCTACAATGAGCAGTTCTTC	CASSWGSSYNEQFF
.	TRBJ2-4	.	TRBV19	TGTGCCAGTAGTATAGACCGGGTCCCAGCCAAAAACATTCAGTACTTC	CASSIDRVPAKNIQYF
.	TRBJ2-7	.	TRBV9	TGTGCCAGCAGCGTCGGGACTCTTATCTACGAGCAGTACTTC	CASSVGTLIYEQYF
.	TRBJ2-7	.	TRBV21-1	TGTGCCAGCAGCAAAGCGCTTTCCCTGGCGGGAAAGTTCTACGAGCAGTACTTC	CASSKALSLAGKFYEQYF
TRBD2	TRBJ2-7	.	TRBV2	TGTGCCACCATGGGACTAGCGGGCTCCTACGAGCAGTACTTC	CATMGLAGSYEQYF
TRBD1	TRBJ1-1	medium-sized	TRBV5-4	TGTGCCAGCAGCTCCGGGGCGGGACAGGAAGCTTTCTTT	CASSSGAGQEAFF
TRBD2	TRBJ2-3	.	TRBV6-4	TGTGCCAGCAGTTCGAAAGCCGGGGGGGCCACAGATACGCAGTATTTT	CASSSKAGGATDTQYF
.	TRBJ1-4	.	TRBV30	TGTGCCTGGAGTGTACGGCGTAATGAAAAACTGTTTTTT	CAWSVRRNEKLFF
TRBD2	TRBJ2-3	.	TRBV6-5	TGTGCCAGCAGTTTTAGCGGGAGAGGCACAGATACGCAGTATTTT	CASSFSGRGTDTQYF
.	TRBJ1-1	.	TRBV5-1	TGCGCCAGCACCCGTGGAGGGTCCCTTGGTGAAGCTTTCTTT	CASTRGGSLGEAFF
.	TRBJ2-2	.	TRBV9	TGTGCCAGCAGCGTAGATCGCACCCTCGCGAACACCGGGGAGCTGTTTTTT	CASSVDRTLANTGELFF
.	TRBJ2-3	.	TRBV18	TGTGCCAGCTCACCCAACCCTAGCACAGATACGCAGTATTTT	CASSPNPSTDTQYF
TRBD1	TRBJ2-7	.	TRBV6-4	TGTGCCAGCAGTACACAGGGGGCATCGGTAGAGCAGTACTTC	CASSTQGASVEQYF
TRBD2	TRBJ2-3	.	TRBV2	TGTGCCAGCAGGCAAAACCGGCTAGCGGGTTTGGAAGATACGCAGTATTTT	CASRQNRLAGLEDTQYF
.	TRBJ2-2	once	TRBV7-9	TGTGCCAGCAGCCGAGGTGGGACCCTGAACACCGGGGAGCTGTTTTTT	CASSRGGTLNTGELFF
TRBD2	TRBJ2-5	.	TRBV27	TGTGCCAGCAGTTTATCGAAACTAGCGGGACGTTGGGAGACCCAGTACTTC	CASSLSKLAGRWETQYF
.	TRBJ2-7	.	TRBV25-1	TGTGCCAGCAGTGCGATAGCCACATACGAGCAGTACTTC	CASSAIATYEQYF
TRBD1	TRBJ1-2	.	TRBV15	TGTGCCACCAGCAGAGTTACAGGGGATGGCTACACCTTC	CATSRVTGDGYTF
.	TRBJ1-1	.	TRBV2	TGTGCCAGCAGCGCCCAGGGAGGGGTCGGGACTGAAGCTTTCTTT	CASSAQGGVGTEAFF
TRBD1	TRBJ1-2	few	TRBV2	TGTGCCAGCAGTACATCAACTACAGGGGGAGTCTATGGCTACACCTTC	CASSTSTTGGVYGYTF
TRBD2	TRBJ2-5	.	TRBV6-1	TGTGCCAGCAGTGCCCGGACTAGCGGGGCCCCCCGGGAGACCCAGTACTTC	CASSARTSGAPRETQYF
.	TRBJ2-3	.	TRBV28	TGTGCCAGCAGTTCCTTCAAGCGGTCCATGAATACGCAGTATTTT	CASSSFKRSMNTQYF
TRBD2	TRBJ2-3	once	TRBV11-2	TGTGCCAGCGGCTTGAATCCAGCGGGGGGGACAGATACGCAGTATTTT	CASGLNPAGGTDTQYF
TRBD1	TRBJ2-7	.	TRBV7-2	TGTGCCAGCAGCTCGTGGACAGGGGGCGCCTACGAGCAGTACTTC	CASSSWTGGAYEQYF
TRBD2	TRBJ2-2	.	TRBV2	TGTGCCAGCAGGCCTAGCGGGGGCCTGGGCGGGGAGCTGTTTTTT	CASRPSGGLGGELFF
TRBD1	TRBJ2-1	.	TRBV6-1	TGTGCCAGCAATAGAGGGGACAGGGTCCACAATGAGCAGTTCTTC	CASNRGDRVHNEQFF
.	TRBJ1-2	.	TRBV27	TGTGCCAGCAGTGCCGGGCCGGTCTATGGCTACACCTTC	CASSAGPVYGYTF
.	TRBJ2-1	once	TRBV27	TGTGCCAGCAGTTTACAGGGTTGGGATGAGCAGTTCTTC	CASSLQGWDEQFF
TRBD2	TRBJ2-1	.	TRBV12-5	TGTGCTAGTGGGTATAGGGGAACGGGAGGGCCCGGGGACAATGAGCAGTTCTTC	CASGYRGTGGPGDNEQFF
.	TRBJ2-1	once	TRBV6-4	TGTGCCAGCAAGCAGGAGAGCTCCTACAATGAGCAGTTCTTC	CASKQESSYNEQFF
.	TRBJ2-5	.	TRBV27	TGTGCCAGCAGCGGACCCGTTGGGACCCAGTACTTC	CASSGPVGTQYF
.	TRBJ1-1	.	TRBV9	TGTGCCAGCAGCTCAGGGCCGGACACTGAAGCTTTCTTT	CASSSGPDTEAFF
TRBD1	TRBJ2-1	.	TRBV7-8	TGTGCCAGCAGCTTGGACAGGGCCTATGAGCAGTTCTTC	CASSLDRAYEQFF
TRBD1	TRBJ1-5	.	TRBV28	TGTGCCAGCAGTATTGGGACAGGGGGCAATCAGCCCCAGCATTTT	CASSIGTGGNQPQHF
.	TRBJ2-1	.	TRBV30	TGTGCCTGTGCCCGAAGCGGTTCGAATGAGCAGTTCTTC	CACARSGSNEQFF
.	TRBJ1-2	.	TRBV7-8	TGTGCCAGCAGCTACAGAATGAACTATGGCTACACCTTC	CASSYRMNYGYTF
.	TRBJ2-2	.	TRBV27	TGTGCCAGCAGTTTATGGGGCACCGGGGAGCTGTTTTTT	CASSLWGTGELFF